The 21 T cell receptor beta chains given below trace back to one sample, sequenced in a study of lung T cells in sarcoidosis with Löfgren's syndrome. TCRdb ran MiXCR on the reads and lists one entry per CDR3 protein. The data hold thousands of distinct CDR3 sequences, with 20% to 25% observed a single time. The sample consisted of CD4+ T cells from bronchoalveolar lavage fluid. The receptors shown here come from a human donor with sarcoidosis (Löfgren's syndrome or another form), or a control subject (not recorded which).

This clonotype is labeled as medium-sized. V is TRBV5-5 and J is TRBJ2-2; D perhaps matches TRBD2 (5 bases). Trimming removed 4 bases from V and 4 bases from J, with 14 bases in between. This CDR3 spans 15 amino acids. Germline loops: CDR1 SGHKS, CDR2 YYEKEE (reference sequence). The CDR3 DNA reads as TGTGCCAGCAGCCAAAGGAGGCCTGGCACCGGGGAGCTGTTTTTT. This sequence encodes CASSQRRPGTGELFF.

This clonotype is medium-sized in the sample. This chain joins TRBV7-2 and TRBJ2-5, with D possibly being TRBD1 (6 bases). Between the trimmed V and J ends, which lost 5 bases and 4 bases, there was a span of 14 bases. Germline V gene data show CDR1 as SGHTA and CDR2 as FQGNSA. The CDR3 covers 14 residues. CDR3 residues: CASSRTGFRETQYF. CDR3 DNA: TGTGCCAGCAGCCGCACAGGGTTTCGAGAGACCCAGTACTTC.

This chain uses TRBV7-6 with TRBJ2-5, with D possibly being TRBD2 (6 bases). The CDR3 consists of 13 residues. Per germline, CDR1 SGHVS and CDR2 FNYEAQ. Trimming removed 4 bases at V and 5 bases at J, with 11 bases between. Here the CDR3 reads CASSSWAGETQYF. The DNA for the CDR3 is TGTGCCAGCAGCTCGTGGGCGGGGGAGACCCAGTACTTC.

This clonotype was detected ten times or more. J is TRBJ2-1 and V is TRBV27, with 14 bases identical to TRBD2. Germline values: CDR1 MNHEY, CDR2 SMNVEV (reference sequence). CDR3 length equals 18 residues. After removal of 0 bases from V and 3 bases from J, the junction contained 4 bases not matched to a gene. The CDR3 DNA sequence: TGTGCCAGCAGTTTATCGGGGACTAGCGGGGGTAGCTACAATGAGCAGTTCTTC. Its protein product is CASSLSGTSGGSYNEQFF.

This clonotype was observed many times. The chain joins TRBV7-7 to TRBJ2-7; 7 bases align to TRBD2. Germline CDR1 is SSHAT and CDR2 is FNYEAQ (reference sequence). This CDR3 region has 15 residues. V shed 2 bases, J shed 0 bases, and the junction held 4 bases outside the gene matches. In DNA, the CDR3 is TGTGCCAGCAGCTTAAGAGCGGGGCTCTCCTACGAGCAGTACTTC. This translates into CASSLRAGLSYEQYF.

This clonotype has ten or more counts. This chain links TRBV2 with TRBJ1-3; D gene unclear. This CDR3 is 16 amino acids long. V lost 0 bases, J lost 4 bases, and 13 bases lay in between. In germline, CDR1 is SNHLY, CDR2 FYNNEI. CDR3 loop: CASSEAATVGGNTIYF. In DNA form, the CDR3 reads TGTGCCAGCAGTGAAGCAGCGACTGTGGGGGGAAACACCATATATTTT.

Comments on this clonotype: This may stem from a read error, because a much larger clone lies one nucleotide away. The chain links TRBV20-1 to TRBJ1-2; D possibly corresponds to TRBD1 (6 bases). Germline V gene sequence: CDR1 DFQATT, CDR2 SNEGSKA (reference sequence). With 3 bases removed from V and 4 bases from J, the gap between germline ends came to 9 bases. The CDR3 extends over 12 amino acids. The CDR3 protein is CSARGGGYGYTF. The CDR3 DNA reads TGCAGTGCTAGGGGAGGGGGCTATGGCTACACCTTC.

By its share, this clonotype is medium-sized. V usage is TRBV7-2 and J usage is TRBJ1-4; D remains ambiguous. The CDR3 loop spans 15 amino acids. In germline, CDR1 is SGHTA, CDR2 FQGNSA. The V end lost 2 bases, the J end lost 0 bases, and 7 bases lay between the germline ends. This chain's CDR3 is CASSLNGATNEKLFF. CDR3 DNA sequence: TGTGCCAGCAGCTTAAATGGGGCAACTAATGAAAAACTGTTTTTT.

This clonotype ranks as medium-sized. The rearrangement links TRBV27 to TRBJ1-6, with D perhaps TRBD1 (6 bases). This CDR3 comprises 15 residues. The V end lost 2 bases, the J end lost 5 bases, and 10 bases lay between the germline ends. CDR1 is MNHEY, CDR2 SMNVEV, per germline (reference sequence). The CDR3 DNA follows: TGTGCCAGCAGTTTAGTGGGGGCTAATAATTCACCCCTCCACTTT. This sequence encodes CASSLVGANNSPLHF.

Note on this clonotype: A much larger clone lies a single base off, so this may be a read error. V and J are TRBV7-2 and TRBJ2-3; D unresolved. This CDR3 region has 14 residues. Germline V gene sequence: CDR1 SGHTA, CDR2 FQGNSA. CDR3 loop: CAISLGLSGDTQYF. The CDR3 region has the DNA TGTGCCATCAGCTTGGGGTTATCGGGAGATACGCAGTATTTT. Full variable domain (missing parts from reference TRBV7-2 and TRBJ2-3): GAGVSQSPSNKVTEKGKDVELRCDPISGHTALYWYRQSLGQGLEFLIYFQGNSAPDKSGLPSDRFSAERTGGSVSTLTIQRTQQEDSAVYLCAISLGLSGDTQYFGPGTRLTVL.

The chain joins TRBV29-1 to TRBJ1-6, with a tentative D call TRBD1 (5 bases). The CDR3 spans 15 residues. Germline-derived CDR1 and CDR2 are SQVTM and ANQGSEA. V shed 5 bases and J shed 0 bases, with 11 bases lying between them. DNA for the CDR3: TGCAGCGTTAGGGCAGGGAGCTCCTATAATTCACCCCTCCACTTT. Translated: CSVRAGSSYNSPLHF.

This clonotype was seen ten or more times. The genes are TRBV28 and TRBJ1-2; D is unclear. CDR1 MDHEN and CDR2 SYDVKM come from the germline V gene. V lost 2 bases and J lost 5, with 9 bases in between. The CDR3 length is 13 residues. The CDR3 loop reads CASSLEGGYGYTF. The CDR3 DNA sequence: TGTGCCAGCAGTTTAGAGGGTGGATATGGCTACACCTTC.

V gene TRBV5-4 combines with J gene TRBJ1-5; the D is unclear. Germline assignment: CDR1 SGHNT and CDR2 YYREEE (reference sequence). Between the trimmed V and J ends, which lost 0 bases and 4 bases, there was a span of 11 bases. The CDR3 length is 15 residues. CDR3 residues: CASSLDGRPNQPQHF. CDR3 nucleotides: TGTGCCAGCAGCTTGGACGGCAGGCCGAATCAGCCCCAGCATTTT.

The J gene is TRBJ2-5, the V gene TRBV7-2; D is uncertain. Germline V gene data show CDR1 as SGHTA and CDR2 as FQGNSA. The CDR3 covers 11 residues. Trimming cost V 1 base and J 4 bases, with 1 base left between them. The CDR3: CASSLVETQYF. In nucleotides, the CDR3 is TGTGCCAGCAGCTTAGTAGAGACCCAGTACTTC.

As regards this clonotype: At one end the junction does not follow the germline gene, possibly because of a read error. The rearrangement links TRBV20-1 to TRBJ2-3, with unresolved D. The V gene's germline CDR1 is DFQATT and CDR2 SNEGSKA (reference sequence). The CDR3 totals 14 residues. The CDR3 loop reads CSARDVTTTDTQCF. CDR3 nucleotide sequence: TGCAGTGCTAGAGATGTGACGACCACGGATACGCAGTGTTTT.

Concerning this clonotype: Given a much more abundant clone one base away, this may be a read error. This chain uses TRBV15 with TRBJ1-3; D gene uncertain. CDR3 length: 14 amino acids. Trimming took off 6 bases at V and 1 base at J, with 10 bases between the two ends. CDR1 and CDR2 from the germline V gene are LNHNV and YYDKDF (reference sequence). CDR3 region: CATRNSASGNTIYF. DNA for the CDR3: TGTGCCACCAGGAACAGTGCATCTGGAAACACCATATATTTT.

This clonotype was detected only a few times. J is TRBJ1-1 and V is TRBV6-1, with D perhaps TRBD1 (5 bases). The CDR3 sequence is 13 residues long. Per the germline V gene, CDR1 is MNHNS and CDR2 is SASEGT. The V and J ends lost 6 bases and 1 base respectively, with 9 bases between them. The CDR3 region is CASSRQRNTEAFF. As DNA, the CDR3 is TGTGCCAGCAGCCGACAGAGGAACACTGAAGCTTTCTTT.

This clonotype turned up a few times. V gene TRBV19 combines with J gene TRBJ1-5, with 8 nucleotides matching TRBD1. This CDR3 spans 15 amino acids. After removal of 8 bases from V and 2 bases from J, the junction contained 8 bases not matched to a gene. Per the germline V gene, CDR1 is LNHDA and CDR2 is SQIVND (reference sequence). The CDR3 DNA is TGTGCCAGTCGCCGGGCGACAGGGGGCAATCAGCCCCAGCATTTT. This gives the protein CASRRATGGNQPQHF.

The sample holds a few counts of this clonotype. The V and J genes are TRBV7-9 and TRBJ1-3, with 9 bases that match TRBD1. This CDR3 is 19 amino acids long. The J segment lost 0 bases and the V segment lost 5 bases, leaving 14 bases of the junction unmatched. Per germline, CDR1 SEHNR and CDR2 FQNEAQ (reference sequence). CDR3 DNA: TGTGCCAGCAGCCCCCTAGGGGGGACAGGGTTTCACTCTGGAAACACCATATATTTT. Its translation is CASSPLGGTGFHSGNTIYF. The entire variable domain, with the rest obtained from reference TRBV7-9 and TRBJ1-3, is as follows: DTGVSQNPRHKITKRGQNVTFRCDPISEHNRLYWYRQTLGQGPEFLTYFQNEAQLEKSRLLSDRFSAERPKGSFSTLEIQRTEQGDSAMYLCASSPLGGTGFHSGNTIYFGEGSWLTVV.

This clonotype was recorded many times. The chain carries TRBV7-6 and TRBJ2-3, with D possibly being TRBD2 (6 bases). Germline V gene lookup returns CDR1 SGHVS and CDR2 FNYEAQ. This CDR3 is 16 amino acids long. V lost 2 bases to trimming and J lost 2 bases, with 14 bases between them. The CDR3 loop reads CASSLKVAGFTDTQYF. For the CDR3, the DNA is TGTGCCAGCAGCTTAAAAGTTGCGGGATTCACAGATACGCAGTATTTT.

In its sample, this clonotype ranks as medium-sized. The chain has TRBV4-1 and TRBJ2-3; tentatively, D is TRBD1 or TRBD2 (5 bases each). The CDR3 runs to 16 residues. V dropped 1 base and J dropped 2 bases, with 13 bases sitting between them. The V gene's germline CDR1 is MGHRA and CDR2 YSYEKL. The CDR3 sequence is CASSQATGPITDTQYF. The DNA of the CDR3 is TGCGCCAGCAGCCAAGCCACGGGACCCATCACAGATACGCAGTATTTT.